This is a list of T cell receptor beta chains from one sample in a study of cytomegalovirus exposure and HLA in healthy donors. Using immunoSEQ multiplex PCR, the repertoire was profiled, and TCRdb retains in-frame clones only, with some absent. The sample includes some 150,000 clones, over 75% of them seen just once. The sequencing input was PBMCs. The source is a woman aged 30 to 39 in good health and CMV-seronegative. Both conserved end residues are trimmed from each CDR3.

v_call	j_call	cdr3_aa
TRBV7-9	TRBJ2-7	ASSFWGRSSEQY
TRBV6-1	TRBJ2-2	ASRKGDRATGELF
TRBV27	TRBJ2-6	ASRRQGDPFFSGANVLT
TRBV7-2	TRBJ1-5	ASSLDRGLDQPQH
TRBV2	TRBJ2-1	ASSVRGARGGNEQF
TRBV6-5	TRBJ1-2	ASSPRVYYGYT
TRBV7-2	TRBJ2-3	ASSFRVGDTQY
TRBV7-8	TRBJ1-2	ASSLAGTYYGYT
TRBV18	TRBJ1-1	ASSQNRNPGTEAF
TRBV30	TRBJ1-5	AWSVDRVGQPQH